A selection of T cell receptor beta chains follows, all from one sample in a study of T cells in Graves' hyperthyroidism and ophthalmopathy. TCRdb reanalysed the multiplex PCR reads using MiXCR and keeps one entry per CDR3 protein. The data contain around 400,000 distinct CDR3 sequences, less than 15% of them singletons. The material sequenced was blood. These receptor sequences come from a young woman with Graves' hyperthyroidism. CDR3s include the opening cysteine and the closing phenylalanine or tryptophan. A D gene is named only where the DNA matches it firmly. Rows give clone size only sometimes, using once, few, many, or a class for an expanded clone.

V gene	J gene	D gene	clone size	CDR3 length	CDR3 protein	CDR3 DNA
TRBV24-1	TRBJ2-3	-	many	12	CATSAMGDTQYF	TGTGCCACCAGTGCCATGGGAGATACGCAGTATTTT
TRBV3-1	TRBJ2-2	-	-	15	CASSRVSSFTGKLFF	TGTGCCAGCAGCCGGGTCAGTTCTTTTACCGGGAAGCTGTTTTTT
TRBV18	TRBJ1-1	-	many	13	CASSPGVVTEAFF	TGTGCCAGCTCACCGGGGGTGGTCACTGAAGCTTTCTTT
TRBV18	TRBJ2-3	-	-	15	CASSPTLAATDTQYF	TGTGCCAGCTCACCAACACTGGCAGCCACAGATACGCAGTATTTT
TRBV12-3/TRBV12-4	TRBJ2-5	TRBD2	many	16	CASSKNSGGSRETQYF	TGTGCCAGCAGCAAAAATAGCGGGGGGTCACGAGAGACCCAGTACTTC
TRBV11-2	TRBJ2-7	TRBD1	-	16	CASSVRTGRSSYEQYF	TGTGCCAGCAGCGTCCGGACAGGGAGGAGCTCCTACGAGCAGTACTTC
TRBV30	TRBJ2-7	TRBD1	many	18	CAWSRFLPGTGVSGEQYF	TGTGCCTGGAGCCGCTTCCTTCCCGGGACAGGGGTTTCGGGGGAGCAGTACTTC
TRBV6-1	TRBJ2-1	TRBD2	many	15	CASSSAGTRDNEQFF	TGTGCCAGCAGTTCCGCCGGGACTAGAGACAATGAGCAGTTCTTC
TRBV6-1	TRBJ2-1	-	-	17	CASSYLSGAAHYNEQFF	TGTGCCAGCAGTTACCTATCCGGGGCTGCCCACTACAATGAGCAGTTCTTC
TRBV6-1	TRBJ1-2	TRBD1	few	16	CASSASRQGAIYGYTF	TGTGCCAGCAGCGCCTCTCGACAGGGGGCAATCTATGGCTACACCTTC
TRBV19	TRBJ2-5	-	many	13	CASSVRRQETQYF	TGTGCCAGTAGTGTACGACGGCAAGAGACCCAGTACTTC
TRBV12-3/TRBV12-4	TRBJ1-4	-	few	14	CASSLGEVNEKLFF	TGTGCCAGCAGTTTAGGGGAGGTTAATGAAAAACTGTTTTTT
TRBV5-1	TRBJ2-7	TRBD1	many	16	CASRTSPGTASYEQYF	TGCGCCAGCAGAACAAGTCCCGGGACAGCATCCTACGAGCAGTACTTC
TRBV2	TRBJ1-5	TRBD1	many	15	CASSRYRGPNQPQHF	TGTGCCAGCAGCCGATACAGGGGCCCCAATCAGCCCCAGCATTTT
TRBV30	TRBJ1-1	TRBD1	many	12	CAWKTGATEAFF	TGTGCCTGGAAGACAGGGGCCACTGAAGCTTTCTTT
TRBV5-1	TRBJ1-1	-	many	15	CASSLSTVLNTEAFF	TGCGCCAGCAGCTTGTCTACAGTTTTGAACACTGAAGCTTTCTTT
TRBV2	TRBJ1-4	-	many	16	CASSDVQETENEKLFF	TGTGCCAGCAGTGACGTTCAAGAGACAGAGAATGAAAAACTGTTTTTT
TRBV20-1	TRBJ2-2	-	many	14	CSARLGTLAGELFF	TGCAGTGCTAGGTTGGGGACATTGGCCGGGGAGCTGTTTTTT
TRBV6-5	TRBJ2-7	-	-	12	CASRGLDYEQYF	TGTGCCAGCAGGGGACTTGACTACGAGCAGTACTTC
TRBV9	TRBJ2-3	-	-	14	CASSVRGDTDTQYF	TGTGCCAGCAGCGTAAGAGGGGACACAGATACGCAGTATTTT
TRBV7-9	TRBJ1-3	-	-	14	CASSEGKAVYTIYF	TGTGCCAGCAGCGAGGGAAAAGCCGTGTACACCATATATTTT
TRBV7-6	TRBJ2-7	-	many	13	CASRPEGLGEQYF	TGTGCCAGCAGACCGGAGGGTTTGGGCGAGCAGTACTTC
TRBV6-5	TRBJ2-1	-	few	17	CASSYGAKGNDYNEQFF	TGTGCCAGCAGTTACGGGGCGAAGGGGAACGACTACAATGAGCAGTTCTTC
TRBV6-2/TRBV6-3	TRBJ1-2	-	many	15	CASSYRSSSVYGYTF	TGTGCCAGCAGTTACCGCTCTTCGTCAGTCTATGGCTACACCTTC
TRBV29-1	TRBJ2-3	-	many	11	CSVTWGDTQYF	TGCAGCGTGACCTGGGGAGATACGCAGTATTTT
TRBV6-1	TRBJ1-1	-	many	13	CASSFPGVAEAFF	TGTGCCAGCAGTTTCCCTGGGGTGGCTGAAGCTTTCTTT
TRBV14	TRBJ2-7	-	many	14	CASSQPSMSYEQYF	TGTGCCAGCAGCCAGCCTTCGATGTCCTACGAGCAGTACTTC
TRBV6-1	TRBJ2-7	-	-	13	CASRTGLTYEQYF	TGTGCCAGCAGGACAGGTCTAACCTACGAGCAGTACTTC
TRBV6-1	TRBJ1-5	-	many	16	CASSASWGTPNQPQHF	TGTGCCAGCAGTGCCTCTTGGGGGACCCCGAATCAGCCCCAGCATTTT